This is a list of T cell receptor beta chains from one sample in a study of blood T cell repertoires in COVID-19. Produced via immunoSEQ multiplex PCR; TCRdb's table is partial and in-frame only. The table shows roughly 95,000 clones, with roughly 80% occurring only once. Sequencing was carried out using peripheral blood. The receptors come from a man at least 80 years old with acute or convalescent COVID-19. The CDR3 runs from the conserved cysteine through the conserved F or W. D genes are given only for firm matches. Size is stated for part of the rows, as once, few or many counts, or as a class when the clone is expanded.

J: TRBJ2-5; size: .; D: .; V: TRBV6-4; DNA: TGTGCCAGCAGCGAAGGGAGGGAGACCCAGTACTTC; CDR3: CASSEGRETQYF
J: TRBJ1-1; size: .; D: TRBD1; V: TRBV27; DNA: TGTGCCAGCAGTTACCTGACTGGGACAGGGGAAGGCACTGAAGCTTTCTTT; CDR3: CASSYLTGTGEGTEAFF
J: TRBJ1-5; size: .; D: .; V: TRBV7-2; DNA: TGTGCCAGCAGCGAAGACAGATTATGGGGACAGCCCCAGCATTTT; CDR3: CASSEDRLWGQPQHF
J: TRBJ2-7; size: .; D: .; V: TRBV2; DNA: TGTGCCAGCAGACCCCGGGTTGGCTACGAGCAGTACTTC; CDR3: CASRPRVGYEQYF
J: TRBJ2-3; size: .; D: TRBD2; V: TRBV24-1; DNA: TGTGCCACCAGCCTAGCGGGGGGGCCCACAGATACGCAGTATTTT; CDR3: CATSLAGGPTDTQYF
J: TRBJ2-1; size: few; D: TRBD2; V: TRBV7-9; DNA: TGTGCCAGCAGCTCCGCCGGGACTAGTGCGGGCAATGAGCAGTTCTTC; CDR3: CASSSAGTSAGNEQFF
J: TRBJ2-2; size: .; D: TRBD1; V: TRBV20-1; DNA: TGCAGTGCTAGTGACAGGGGGCGAATCACCGGGGAGCTGTTTTTT; CDR3: CSASDRGRITGELFF
J: TRBJ1-6; size: once; D: .; V: TRBV19; DNA: TGTGCCAGTAGACTCGAGGCCAGTCTGAATTCACCCCTCCACTTT; CDR3: CASRLEASLNSPLHF
J: TRBJ2-3; size: few; D: .; V: TRBV14; DNA: TGTGCCAGCAGCCAAGAAACAGGGACGCAGTATTTT; CDR3: CASSQETGTQYF
J: TRBJ2-1; size: .; D: TRBD1; V: TRBV27; DNA: TGTGCCAGCAGTTTTGGGACAGGGTCCTACAATGAGCAGTTCTTC; CDR3: CASSFGTGSYNEQFF
J: TRBJ1-1; size: few; D: .; V: TRBV5-8; DNA: TGTGCCAGCAGTCGCGACATGAACACTGAAGCTTTCTTT; CDR3: CASSRDMNTEAFF
J: TRBJ1-3; size: .; D: TRBD1; V: TRBV7-2; DNA: TGTGCCAGCTCTCACGGACAGGCGGGAAACACCATATATTTT; CDR3: CASSHGQAGNTIYF
J: TRBJ2-7; size: .; D: .; V: TRBV5-1; DNA: TGCGCCAGCAGCTTGGCGTGGCCCCGTGTCCCCTACGAGCAGTACTTC; CDR3: CASSLAWPRVPYEQYF
J: TRBJ2-1; size: few; D: TRBD2; V: TRBV19; DNA: TGTGCCAGGAGAAGAGTAGCGGGTGACTACAATGAGCAGTTCTTC; CDR3: CARRRVAGDYNEQFF
J: TRBJ1-6; size: .; D: .; V: TRBV7-2; DNA: TGTGCCAGCAGTTACGAGACAGGCGTTAATTCACCCCTCCACTTT; CDR3: CASSYETGVNSPLHF
J: TRBJ2-7; size: once; D: TRBD2; V: TRBV3-1/TRBV3-2; DNA: TGTGCCAGCAGCCCTTGGACTAGAACCCACGAGCAGTACTTC; CDR3: CASSPWTRTHEQYF
J: TRBJ1-1; size: .; D: .; V: TRBV27; DNA: TGTGCCAGCAGTTTTATTAGGAACACTGAAGCTTTCTTT; CDR3: CASSFIRNTEAFF
J: TRBJ1-6; size: .; D: TRBD1; V: TRBV7-9; DNA: TGTGCCAGCAGCCCGGACAGGGCCAATTCACCCCTCCACTTT; CDR3: CASSPDRANSPLHF
J: TRBJ1-6; size: .; D: .; V: TRBV6-6; DNA: TGTGCCAGCAGTTACGGGGCAGGGAATAATTCACCCCTCCACTTT; CDR3: CASSYGAGNNSPLHF
J: TRBJ1-5; size: .; D: .; V: TRBV28; DNA: TGTGCCAGCAGTTTATGGTCTGCGGGCAGCAATCAGCCCCAGCATTTT; CDR3: CASSLWSAGSNQPQHF
J: TRBJ1-6; size: .; D: .; V: TRBV6-5; DNA: TGTGCCAGCAGCCTTTTGCAGGGAGGTAATTCACCCCTCCACTTT; CDR3: CASSLLQGGNSPLHF
J: TRBJ1-5; size: .; D: TRBD1; V: TRBV13; DNA: TGTGCCAGCAGCTTCAGGGGGCACAATCAGCCCCAGCATTTT; CDR3: CASSFRGHNQPQHF
J: TRBJ1-4; size: .; D: TRBD1; V: TRBV11-2; DNA: TGTGCCAGCAGCTCGTCCGGGACAGGGTATGAAAAACTGTTTTTT; CDR3: CASSSSGTGYEKLFF
J: TRBJ2-1; size: .; D: TRBD2; V: TRBV3-1/TRBV3-2; DNA: TGTGCCAGCAGCCAAGTGATAGCGGGAGCCGATGAGCAGTTCTTC; CDR3: CASSQVIAGADEQFF
J: TRBJ2-1; size: .; D: TRBD2; V: TRBV18; DNA: TGTGCCAGCAACAGCGGGAGGGCCGTCAATGAGCAGTTCTTC; CDR3: CASNSGRAVNEQFF
J: TRBJ2-3; size: .; D: .; V: TRBV27; DNA: TGTGCCAGCAGTTTAAACACCGGGACAGATACGCAGTATTTT; CDR3: CASSLNTGTDTQYF
J: TRBJ1-5; size: .; D: .; V: TRBV19; DNA: TGTGCCAGTAGTATAATGGGGCAGAGAAGCAATCAGCCCCAGCATTTT; CDR3: CASSIMGQRSNQPQHF
J: TRBJ1-6; size: .; D: .; V: TRBV18; DNA: TGTGCCAGCTCACAGGACAGCTCTAATTCACCCCTCCACTTT; CDR3: CASSQDSSNSPLHF
J: TRBJ1-2; size: few; D: TRBD1; V: TRBV18; DNA: TGTGCCAGCTCACCAGACACAGGGGGTGGCTATGGCTACACCTTC; CDR3: CASSPDTGGGYGYTF
J: TRBJ1-5; size: .; D: .; V: TRBV18; DNA: TGTGCCAGCTCACCATCAGGGTCGAATCAGCCCCAGCATTTT; CDR3: CASSPSGSNQPQHF
J: TRBJ2-3; size: .; D: TRBD2; V: TRBV14; DNA: TGTGCCAGCAGCCAAGGTTCTAGCGGGGGCTCCCAGTATTTT; CDR3: CASSQGSSGGSQYF
J: TRBJ2-2; size: .; D: .; V: TRBV6-2/TRBV6-3; DNA: TGTGCCAGCAGCCAAGTCAGATCGTCCGGGGAGCTGTTTTTT; CDR3: CASSQVRSSGELFF
J: TRBJ2-2; size: many; D: .; V: TRBV19; DNA: TGTGCCAGTAAAGAGGTGACAGGAGGCACCGGGGAGCTGTTTTTT; CDR3: CASKEVTGGTGELFF
J: TRBJ1-2; size: .; D: TRBD1; V: TRBV30; DNA: TGTGCCTGGAGACAGGGGGCGCGGGGCTACACCTTC; CDR3: CAWRQGARGYTF
J: TRBJ2-7; size: .; D: .; V: TRBV28; DNA: TGTGCCAGCAGCCCCGGGACAAATCTCTACGAGCAGTACTTC; CDR3: CASSPGTNLYEQYF